The 4 T cell receptor beta chains presented below share a single source sample, sequenced in a study of T cell responses to AZD1222 COVID-19 vaccine. TCRdb's table, derived via immunoSEQ multiplex PCR, lists solely in-frame clones and lacks some. Among 150,000 or so clones listed, about 93% were seen once. Source: peripheral blood, taken on day 0 of AZD1222 vaccination. Receptors were obtained from an adult in good health.

The chain recombines TRBV30 with TRBJ2-5; D remains ambiguous. This CDR3 region has 14 residues. Germline V gene lookup returns CDR1 GTSNPN and CDR2 SVGIG (reference sequence). Deletions cut 3 bases from V and 5 bases from J, with 16 bases between. In DNA, the CDR3 is TGTGCCTGGAGCTCCCTTGGGCTGGCCGAGACCCAGTACTTC. This sequence encodes CAWSSLGLAETQYF.

CDR3 sequence: CASRPRGFSGNTIYF. The CDR3, as DNA: TGTGCCAGTAGGCCCAGGGGATTCTCTGGAAACACCATATATTTT. This chain joins TRBV19 and TRBJ1-3, with D perhaps matching TRBD1 (6 bases). This CDR3 is 15 amino acids long. The germline gives CDR1 LNHDA, CDR2 SQIVND (reference sequence). V gave up 6 bases and J gave up 0 bases, with 12 bases separating them.

The chain links TRBV19 to TRBJ1-6; D perhaps matches TRBD1 (6 bases). The CDR3 is 19 amino acids. Trimming pared 5 bases from V and 6 bases from J, leaving 26 bases between. Germline lookup yields CDR1 LNHDA and CDR2 SQIVND (reference sequence). CDR3 sequence reads: CASSSRVIRSSGVNSPLHF. The DNA for the CDR3 is TGTGCCAGTAGTTCTAGAGTAATTCGGAGTTCAGGGGTTAATTCACCCCTCCACTTT.

The CDR3 here is CASSRNRQEEQYF. The DNA for the CDR3 is TGTGCCAGCAGCCGTAACCGACAGGAAGAGCAGTACTTC. The chain links TRBV14 to TRBJ2-7; D is possibly TRBD1 (6 bases). The germline V gene encodes CDR1 SGHDN and CDR2 FVKESK. With 4 bases removed from V and 7 bases from J, the gap between germline ends came to 14 bases. The CDR3 spans 13 residues.